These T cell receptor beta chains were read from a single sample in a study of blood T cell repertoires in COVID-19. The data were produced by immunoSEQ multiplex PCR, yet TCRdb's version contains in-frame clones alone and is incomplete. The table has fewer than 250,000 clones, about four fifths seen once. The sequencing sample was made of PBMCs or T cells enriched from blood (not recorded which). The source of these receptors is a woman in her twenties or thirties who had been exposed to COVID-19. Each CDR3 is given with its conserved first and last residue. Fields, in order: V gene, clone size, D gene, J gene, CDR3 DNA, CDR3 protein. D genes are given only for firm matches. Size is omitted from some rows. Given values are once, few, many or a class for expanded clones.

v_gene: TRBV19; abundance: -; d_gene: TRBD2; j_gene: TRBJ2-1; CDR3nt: TGTGCCAGTCATAGCGGGGGGCTTTCGAATGAGCAGTTCTTC; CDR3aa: CASHSGGLSNEQFF
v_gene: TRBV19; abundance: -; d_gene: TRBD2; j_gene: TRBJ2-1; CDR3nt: TGTGCCAGTAGTATCCTAGCGGGGGCGGTCTACAATGAGCAGTTCTTC; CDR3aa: CASSILAGAVYNEQFF
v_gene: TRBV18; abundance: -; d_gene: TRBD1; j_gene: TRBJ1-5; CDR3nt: TGTGCCAGCTCATGGGACAGGGGCAATCAGCCCCAGCATTTT; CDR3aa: CASSWDRGNQPQHF
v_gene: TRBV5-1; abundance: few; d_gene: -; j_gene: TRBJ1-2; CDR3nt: TGCGCCAGCAGCACTGGACAGACGAGTAACTATGGCTACACCTTC; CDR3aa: CASSTGQTSNYGYTF
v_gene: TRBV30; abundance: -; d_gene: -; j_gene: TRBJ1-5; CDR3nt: TGTGCCTGGAGTTCATTAGTCGTCGGCGGACCCCAGCATTTT; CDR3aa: CAWSSLVVGGPQHF
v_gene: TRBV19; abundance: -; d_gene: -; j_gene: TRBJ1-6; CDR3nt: TGTGCCAGTAGTATAACAGGGACCTCCTATAATTCACCCCTCCACTTT; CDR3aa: CASSITGTSYNSPLHF
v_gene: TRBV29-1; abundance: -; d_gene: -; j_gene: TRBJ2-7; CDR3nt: TGCAGCGTTGCCACAGACAGGAAAGTAGACGAGCAGTACTTC; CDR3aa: CSVATDRKVDEQYF
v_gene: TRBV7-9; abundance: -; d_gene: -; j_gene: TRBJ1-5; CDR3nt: TGTGCCAGCAGAGGAGAAGGGGGTCAGCCCCAGCATTTT; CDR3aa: CASRGEGGQPQHF
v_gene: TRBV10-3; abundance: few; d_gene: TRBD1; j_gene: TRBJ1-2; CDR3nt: TGTGCCATCAGGATAGGGACAGGGGGCGACTATGGCTACACCTTC; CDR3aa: CAIRIGTGGDYGYTF
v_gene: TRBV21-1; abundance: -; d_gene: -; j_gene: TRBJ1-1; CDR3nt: TGTGCCAGCCGATGTCCCCGTCACAGGAACACTGAAGCTTTCTTT; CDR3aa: CASRCPRHRNTEAFF
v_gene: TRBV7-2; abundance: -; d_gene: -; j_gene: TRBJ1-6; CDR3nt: TGTGCCAGCAGGCCCGGGACTAAAAATTCACCCCTCCACTTT; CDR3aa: CASRPGTKNSPLHF
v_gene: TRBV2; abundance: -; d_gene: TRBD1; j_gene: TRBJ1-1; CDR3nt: TGTGCCAGCAGTTTTGGACAGGGTGGCACTGAAGCTTTCTTT; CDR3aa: CASSFGQGGTEAFF
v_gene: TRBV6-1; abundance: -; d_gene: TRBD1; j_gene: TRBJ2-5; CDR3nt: TGTGCCAGCAGTGTGGGGACAGCTACCCTAGGGGAGACCCAGTACTTC; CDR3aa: CASSVGTATLGETQYF
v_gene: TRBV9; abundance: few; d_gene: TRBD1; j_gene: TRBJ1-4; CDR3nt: TGTGCCAGCAGCGCGTGGGGACAGGGAGGGGAAAAACTGTTTTTT; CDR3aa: CASSAWGQGGEKLFF
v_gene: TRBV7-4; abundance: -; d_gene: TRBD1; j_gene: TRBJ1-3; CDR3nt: TGTGCCAGCACCCAAACGACAGGGCCCGGAAACACCATATATTTT; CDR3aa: CASTQTTGPGNTIYF
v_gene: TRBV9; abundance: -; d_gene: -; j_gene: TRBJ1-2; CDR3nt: TGTGCCAGCAGCGTAGCCCCTGGGGCAGCTAACTATGGCTACACCTTC; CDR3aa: CASSVAPGAANYGYTF
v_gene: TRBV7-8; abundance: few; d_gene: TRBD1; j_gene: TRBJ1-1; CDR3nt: TGTGCCAGCAGCCCCCGGGACAGGGGATCGAACACTGAAGCTTTCTTT; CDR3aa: CASSPRDRGSNTEAFF
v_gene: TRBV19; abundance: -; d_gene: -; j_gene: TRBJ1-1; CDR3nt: TGTGCCAGTAGGGGGGCAGTTCTGATGAACACTGAAGCTTTCTTT; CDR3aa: CASRGAVLMNTEAFF
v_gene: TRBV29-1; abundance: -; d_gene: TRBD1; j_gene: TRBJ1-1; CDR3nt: TGCAGCGTTGATGGGACCTCTGACAGGGGAAATGAAGCTTTCTTT; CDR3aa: CSVDGTSDRGNEAFF
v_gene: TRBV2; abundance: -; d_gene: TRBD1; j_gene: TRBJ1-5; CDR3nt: TGTGCCAGCAGGGGGGGACAGGGGAAGGTTCAGCCCCAGCATTTT; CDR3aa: CASRGGQGKVQPQHF
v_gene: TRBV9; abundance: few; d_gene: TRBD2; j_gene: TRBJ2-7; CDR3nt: TGTGCCAGCAGCGCGGACGGACTAGCGGGGCTCTACGAGCAGTACTTC; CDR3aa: CASSADGLAGLYEQYF
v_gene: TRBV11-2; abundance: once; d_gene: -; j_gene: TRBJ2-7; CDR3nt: TGTGCCAGCAGCTTAGGCCCTGGGCCCTACGAGCAGTACTTC; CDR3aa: CASSLGPGPYEQYF
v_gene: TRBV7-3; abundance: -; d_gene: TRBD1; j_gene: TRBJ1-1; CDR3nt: TGTGCCAGCAGCTTAGTACAGGGGGTTGGTGAAGCTTTCTTT; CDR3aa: CASSLVQGVGEAFF
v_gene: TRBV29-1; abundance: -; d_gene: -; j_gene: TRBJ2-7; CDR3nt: TGCAGCGTTGCGGGGGACTACGAGCAGTACTTC; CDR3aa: CSVAGDYEQYF
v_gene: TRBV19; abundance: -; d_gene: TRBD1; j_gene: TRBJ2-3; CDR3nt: TGTGCCAGTAGTATACCGGGACAGGGGGCGGGAGATACGCAGTATTTT; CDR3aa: CASSIPGQGAGDTQYF
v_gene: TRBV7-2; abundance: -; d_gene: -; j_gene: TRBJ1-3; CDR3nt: TGTGCCAGCAGCTCCCCCGCAGCTGGAAACACCATATATTTT; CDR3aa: CASSSPAAGNTIYF
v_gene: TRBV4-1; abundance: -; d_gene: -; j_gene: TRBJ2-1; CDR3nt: TGCGCCAGCAGCCAAGCCCCTGGTAGTGAGCAGTTCTTC; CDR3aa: CASSQAPGSEQFF
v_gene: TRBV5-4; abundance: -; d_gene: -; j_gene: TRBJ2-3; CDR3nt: TGTGCCAGCAGCTTGGATCCGGGGGAAGGCCGGGATACGCAGTATTTT; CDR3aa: CASSLDPGEGRDTQYF
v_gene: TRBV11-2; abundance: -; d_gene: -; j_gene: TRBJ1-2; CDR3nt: TGTGCCAGCAGCTTAATACAGGGATATGGCTACACCTTC; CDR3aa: CASSLIQGYGYTF
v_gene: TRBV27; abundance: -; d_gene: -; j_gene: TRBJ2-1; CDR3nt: TGTGCCAGCAGTTTATCGTATCAGGTTATTAATGAGCAGTTCTTC; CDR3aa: CASSLSYQVINEQFF
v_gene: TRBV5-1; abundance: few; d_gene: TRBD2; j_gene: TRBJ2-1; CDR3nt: TGCGCCAGCAGCTTGGCCGGGGGGGTCCCAGAATGGGATGAGCAGTTCTTC; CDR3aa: CASSLAGGVPEWDEQFF
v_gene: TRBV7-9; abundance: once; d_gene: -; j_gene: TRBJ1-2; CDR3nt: TGTGCCAGCAGCTTAGAAACCAGGGATCGCACCTTC; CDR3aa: CASSLETRDRTF
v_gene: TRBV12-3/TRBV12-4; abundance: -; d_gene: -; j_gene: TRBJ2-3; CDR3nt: TGTGCCACCATGTCCCCCGGTACTGATACGCAGTATTTT; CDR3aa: CATMSPGTDTQYF
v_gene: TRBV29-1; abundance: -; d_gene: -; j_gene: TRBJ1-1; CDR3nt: TGCAGCGCGGGACTCGGGGGAAACACTGAAGCTTTCTTT; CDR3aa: CSAGLGGNTEAFF
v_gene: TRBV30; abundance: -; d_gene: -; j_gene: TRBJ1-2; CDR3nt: TGTGCCTGGAGTGTACCCGGACAGTATGGCTACACCTTC; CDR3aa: CAWSVPGQYGYTF
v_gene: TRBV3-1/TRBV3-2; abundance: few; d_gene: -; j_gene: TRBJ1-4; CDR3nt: TGTGCCAGCAGCCCAACTTACGGGGGAGGCGAAAAACTGTTTTTT; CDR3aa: CASSPTYGGGEKLFF
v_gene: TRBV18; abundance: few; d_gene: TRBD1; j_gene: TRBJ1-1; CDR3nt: TGTGCCAGCTCACCGAATCCGATGGCAGGGGGCACTGAAGCTTTCTTT; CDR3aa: CASSPNPMAGGTEAFF
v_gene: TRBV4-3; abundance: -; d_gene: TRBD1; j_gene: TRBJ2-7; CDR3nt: TGCGCCAGCAGCCAGTCGACAGGGGAGGCCTACGAGCAGTACTTC; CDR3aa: CASSQSTGEAYEQYF
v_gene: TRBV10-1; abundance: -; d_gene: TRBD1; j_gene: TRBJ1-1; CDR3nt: TGCGCCAGCAAGCCGGGACAGGGGGCAACTGAAGCTTTCTTT; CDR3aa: CASKPGQGATEAFF
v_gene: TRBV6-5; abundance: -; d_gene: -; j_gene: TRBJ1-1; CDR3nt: TGTGCCAGCGCAGGGGAAGCTCACACTGAAGCTTTCTTT; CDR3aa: CASAGEAHTEAFF
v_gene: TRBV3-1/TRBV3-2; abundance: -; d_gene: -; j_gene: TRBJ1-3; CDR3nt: TGTGCCAGCACCTACTCGACTGGAAACACCATATATTTT; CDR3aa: CASTYSTGNTIYF
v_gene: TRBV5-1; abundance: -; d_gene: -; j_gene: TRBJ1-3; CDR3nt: TGCGCCAGCAGGGTTTCCGGGAGTGGAAACACCATATATTTT; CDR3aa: CASRVSGSGNTIYF
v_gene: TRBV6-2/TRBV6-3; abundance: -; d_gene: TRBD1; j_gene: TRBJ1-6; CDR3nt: TGTGCCAGCAGTCAAGATGGTCAAACAGGGGGGTCACCCCTCCACTTT; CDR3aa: CASSQDGQTGGSPLHF
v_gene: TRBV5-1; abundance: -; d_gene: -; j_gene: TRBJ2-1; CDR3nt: TGCGCCAGCAGCTGGGGGGGGGCGGGGCGGCGGCAGTTCTTC; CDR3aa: CASSWGGAGRRQFF
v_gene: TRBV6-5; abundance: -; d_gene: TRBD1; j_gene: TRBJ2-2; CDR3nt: TGTGCCAGCAGCCCCGGGACAGGGGAAACCGGGGAGCTGTTTTTT; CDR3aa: CASSPGTGETGELFF
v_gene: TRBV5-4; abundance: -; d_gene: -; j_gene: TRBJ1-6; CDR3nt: TGTGCCAGCAGCCGGGACACATATTCTAATTCACCCCTCCACTTT; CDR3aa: CASSRDTYSNSPLHF
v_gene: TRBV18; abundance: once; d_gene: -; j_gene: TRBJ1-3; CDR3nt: TGTGCCAGCTCACACGAGTTACAGGTTCATGGAAACACCATATATTTT; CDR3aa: CASSHELQVHGNTIYF
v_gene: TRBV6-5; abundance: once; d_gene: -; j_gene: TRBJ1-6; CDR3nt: TGTGCCAGCAACCTAGAACAGGGTTTCAATTCACCCCTCCACTTT; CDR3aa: CASNLEQGFNSPLHF
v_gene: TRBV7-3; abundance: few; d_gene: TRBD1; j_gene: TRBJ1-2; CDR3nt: TGTGCCAGCAGCTTAAATCCAGGGGGCTCATTAGGGTATGGCTACACCTTC; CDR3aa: CASSLNPGGSLGYGYTF
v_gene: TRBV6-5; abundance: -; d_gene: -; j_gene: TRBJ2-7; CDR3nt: TGTGCCAGCAGTTACTCGAAAGGGGCCAGATACGAGCAGTACTTC; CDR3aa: CASSYSKGARYEQYF
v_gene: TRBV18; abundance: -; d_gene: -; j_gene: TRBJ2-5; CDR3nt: TGTGCCAGCTCCCCCCGGGAGACCCAGTACTTC; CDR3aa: CASSPRETQYF
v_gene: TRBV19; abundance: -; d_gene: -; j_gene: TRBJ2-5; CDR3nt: TGTGCCAGTAGTATTGGCGGGTCTCAAGAGACCCAGTACTTC; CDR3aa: CASSIGGSQETQYF
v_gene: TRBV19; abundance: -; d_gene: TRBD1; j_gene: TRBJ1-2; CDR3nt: TGTGCCACTCTCCCCGGGACAGGGTATGGCTACACCTTC; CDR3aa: CATLPGTGYGYTF
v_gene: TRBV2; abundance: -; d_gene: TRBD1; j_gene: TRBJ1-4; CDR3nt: TGTGCCAGCAGTGAAACAGGGGGGAAGGAAAAACTGTTTTTT; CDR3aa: CASSETGGKEKLFF
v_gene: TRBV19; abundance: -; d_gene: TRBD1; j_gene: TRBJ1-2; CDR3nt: TGTGCCAGTAGTGGGGGACAGGGGTATGGCTACACCTTC; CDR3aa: CASSGGQGYGYTF